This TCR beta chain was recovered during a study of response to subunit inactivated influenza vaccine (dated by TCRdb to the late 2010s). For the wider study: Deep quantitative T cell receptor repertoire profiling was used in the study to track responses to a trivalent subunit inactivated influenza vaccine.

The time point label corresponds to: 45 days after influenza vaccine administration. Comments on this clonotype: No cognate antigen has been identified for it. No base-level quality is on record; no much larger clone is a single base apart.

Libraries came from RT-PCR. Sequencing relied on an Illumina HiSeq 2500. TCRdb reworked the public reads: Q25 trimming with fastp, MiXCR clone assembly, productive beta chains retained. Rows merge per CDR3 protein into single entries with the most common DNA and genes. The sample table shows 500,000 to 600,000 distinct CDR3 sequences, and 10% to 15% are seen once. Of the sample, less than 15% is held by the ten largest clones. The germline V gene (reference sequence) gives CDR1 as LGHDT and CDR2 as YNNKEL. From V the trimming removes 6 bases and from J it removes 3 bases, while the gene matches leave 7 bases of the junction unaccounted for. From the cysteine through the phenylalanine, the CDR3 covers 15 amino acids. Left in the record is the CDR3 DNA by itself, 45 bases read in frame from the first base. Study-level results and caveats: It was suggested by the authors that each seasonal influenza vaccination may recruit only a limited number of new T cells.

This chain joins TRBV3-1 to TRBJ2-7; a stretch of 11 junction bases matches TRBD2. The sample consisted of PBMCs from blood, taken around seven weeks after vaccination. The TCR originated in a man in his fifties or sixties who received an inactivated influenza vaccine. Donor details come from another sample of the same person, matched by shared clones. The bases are TGTGCCAGCAGACCGGGGACTAGCGGAGTCTACGAGCAGTACTTC. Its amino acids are CASRPGTSGVYEQYF.